This T cell receptor (beta chain) came from a study of technical replicates of blood from several donors. The V end lost 0 bases, the J end lost 4 bases, and 11 bases lay between the germline ends. Looked up from germline, CDR1 is SGHRS and CDR2 is YFSETQ. This CDR3 spans 14 amino acids. Method: immunoSEQ multiplex PCR; TCRdb's copy keeps in-frame clones and lacks some. The profile shows 56,000 or so clones, nearly 95% of them singletons. The sequenced sample consisted of PBMCs. This TCR was recovered from a human donor in good health. Some clones in this sample may be carry-over from other donors' samples. The rearrangement links TRBV5-1 to TRBJ2-7, with D maybe TRBD2 (6 bases). The chain's CDR3 is CASSLVASAYEQYF. The CDR3 nucleotides are TGCGCCAGCAGCTTGGTGGCTAGCGCTTACGAGCAGTACTTC.